These 27 T cell receptor beta chains came from one sample sequenced in a study of T-cell memory formation after mild COVID-19. In TCRdb, the 5' RACE reads were re-called with MiXCR into one record per CDR3 protein. Among roughly 120,000 distinct CDR3 sequences listed, approximately 15% were seen once. Sequencing was done on a sample of PBMCs or a T cell subset sorted from them (not recorded which). The receptors stem from an adult woman who had mild COVID-19 (a few samples of this study predate the infection). Cell type and time point are not known.

In this sample, this clonotype turned up many times. This chain uses TRBV5-1 with TRBJ1-1, with no clear D. Trimming pared 1 base from V and 2 bases from J, leaving 18 bases between. This CDR3 is built from 17 residues. Germline V lookup: CDR1 SGHRS, CDR2 YFSETQ. CDR3 nucleotide sequence: TGCGCCAGCAGCTTGAGCCGCTACAGCTACAACAACACTGAAGCTTTCTTT. Protein: CASSLSRYSYNNTEAFF.

This clonotype has a handful of counts. The chain links TRBV5-6 to TRBJ1-2; a possible D gene is TRBD1 (6 bases). Between the trimmed V and J ends, which lost 3 bases and 2 bases, there was a span of 8 bases. The CDR3 has 13 amino acids. Per germline, CDR1 SGHDT and CDR2 YYEEEE. CDR3 DNA: TGTGCCAGCAGCTCCGGGACAAACTATGGCTACACCTTC. It codes for CASSSGTNYGYTF.

V usage is TRBV19 and J usage is TRBJ2-3, with 7 bases that match TRBD2. This CDR3 has 16 amino acids. CDR1 and CDR2 from the germline V gene are LNHDA and SQIVND (reference sequence). The V gene end was trimmed by 6 bases and the J gene end by 1 base; junction bases not matched to a gene: 10. The CDR3 nucleotides read TGTGCCAGTAGGGATATGGGAGGGCCCGGCACAGATACGCAGTATTTT. Residues: CASRDMGGPGTDTQYF.

The chain employs TRBV10-3 and TRBJ2-5, with D maybe TRBD2 (5 bases). V dropped 2 bases and J dropped 1 base, with 5 bases sitting between them. The CDR3 consists of 13 residues. Germline V lookup: CDR1 ENHRY, CDR2 SYGVKD. The chain's CDR3 is CAISERGQETQYF. DNA of the CDR3: TGTGCCATCAGTGAGCGGGGCCAAGAGACCCAGTACTTC.

Ten or more counts support this clonotype. The rearrangement joins TRBV10-3 to TRBJ1-3; D not certain. Deletions cut 3 bases from V and 4 bases from J, with 4 bases between. This CDR3 has 12 residues. Germline loops: CDR1 ENHRY, CDR2 SYGVKD. CDR3 residues: CAISDPGNTIYF. CDR3 DNA: TGTGCCATCAGTGACCCCGGAAACACCATATATTTT.

The chain recombines TRBV7-2 with TRBJ2-3; the match to TRBD2 covers 7 bases. The J segment lost 10 bases and the V segment lost 2 bases, leaving 3 bases of the junction unmatched. CDR1 and CDR2 from the germline V gene are SGHTA and FQGNSA. The CDR3 runs to 12 residues. The chain's CDR3 is CASSLWREPQYF. CDR3 DNA sequence: TGTGCCAGCAGCTTATGGCGGGAGCCGCAGTATTTT.

This chain joins TRBV7-9 and TRBJ2-5, with D possibly being TRBD1 or TRBD2 (5 bases each). Per germline, CDR1 SEHNR and CDR2 FQNEAQ (reference sequence). This CDR3 spans 12 amino acids. Trimming stripped 4 bases from V and 5 bases from J, with 8 bases between. The chain's CDR3 is CASSWGTETQYF. CDR3 sequence (DNA): TGTGCCAGCAGCTGGGGGACGGAGACCCAGTACTTC.

The chain joins TRBV20-1 to TRBJ2-3; D is unclear. The CDR3 extends over 13 amino acids. CDR1 is DFQATT and CDR2 is SNEGSKA in the germline V gene (reference sequence). Trimming took off 1 base at V and 3 bases at J, with 8 bases between the two ends. The CDR3 here is CSARGTGTDTQYF. As DNA, the CDR3 is TGCAGTGCTAGAGGAACTGGAACAGATACGCAGTATTTT.

This clonotype has more than one count but fewer than ten. The gene calls are TRBV7-9 and TRBJ2-4, with TRBD1 as a possible D gene (7 bases). Germline V gene sequence: CDR1 SEHNR, CDR2 FQNEAQ (reference sequence). CDR3 length: 15 residues. With 2 bases removed from V and 7 bases from J, the gap between germline ends came to 15 bases. The CDR3 nucleotides read TGTGCCAGCAGCTTAATTCGCGGGACAGCCAACATTCAGTACTTC. As protein: CASSLIRGTANIQYF.

The chain joins TRBV12-3 or TRBV12-4 to TRBJ2-7, with 7 positions matching TRBD2. The trim removed 5 bases at V and 4 bases at J, leaving 14 bases unmatched. The CDR3 length is 16 residues. CDR3 loop: CASSPRGGGSLYEQYF. The CDR3 coding sequence is TGTGCCAGCAGTCCCCGGGGTGGCGGGAGTCTGTACGAGCAGTACTTC.

This clonotype has just a few counts. This chain uses TRBV4-2 with TRBJ1-1, with unresolved D. This CDR3 comprises 12 residues. Germline V CDR1 and CDR2: LGHNA, YNFKEQ. With 0 bases removed from V and 9 bases from J, the gap between germline ends came to 8 bases. The CDR3 region has the DNA TGTGCCAGCAGCCAAGACTGGCAGAAAGCTTTCTTT. This gives the protein CASSQDWQKAFF.

This clonotype showed up just a few times. The chain employs TRBV20-1 and TRBJ1-5, with 7 nucleotides matching TRBD1. This CDR3 has 17 amino acids. The V gene end was trimmed by 0 bases and the J gene end by 5 bases; junction bases not matched to a gene: 13. CDR1 and CDR2 from the germline V gene are DFQATT and SNEGSKA (reference sequence). Here the CDR3 DNA reads TGCAGTGCTAGAGATCTAGGCAGGGGGAATCCTTATCAGCCCCAGCATTTT. It specifies CSARDLGRGNPYQPQHF.

The chain links TRBV3-1 to TRBJ2-1; D ambiguous. Germline-derived CDR1 and CDR2 are LGHDT and YNNKEL (reference sequence). V was clipped by 1 base and J by 9 bases, with 16 bases between them. This CDR3 has 15 amino acids. The CDR3 is CASSQVGLIRREQFF. The CDR3 DNA reads as TGTGCCAGCAGCCAAGTTGGGCTAATTAGACGTGAGCAGTTCTTC.

This clonotype has only a few counts. The genes are TRBV6-4 and TRBJ1-6; 11 nucleotides match TRBD1. The CDR3 sequence is 14 residues long. CDR1 MRHNA and CDR2 SNTAGT come from the germline V gene. V shed 5 bases and J 7 bases; nucleotides not matched to a gene: 1. This CDR3 reads CASSRDRGNSPLHF. The CDR3 nucleotides are TGTGCCAGCAGTCGGGACAGGGGGAATTCACCCCTCCACTTT.

This rearrangement joins TRBV7-9 to TRBJ2-5, with 8 nucleotides matching TRBD2. J lost 5 bases, V lost 3 bases, and 5 bases had no gene match. The CDR3 has 14 residues. Germline V CDR1 and CDR2: SEHNR, FQNEAQ (reference sequence). In DNA, the CDR3 is TGTGCCAGCAGCTTGGAGCGGGGGCGGGAGACCCAGTACTTC. Translated, it gives CASSLERGRETQYF.

In its sample, this clonotype was seen a few times. The chain employs TRBV13 and TRBJ2-2; TRBD2 matches at 11 bases. The CDR3 has 16 amino acids. The trim removed 5 bases at V and 1 base at J, leaving 3 bases unmatched. Germline V gene sequence: CDR1 PRHDT, CDR2 FYEKMQ (reference sequence). CDR3 sequence: CASSPGTSGNTGELFF. The DNA for the CDR3 is TGTGCCAGCAGCCCAGGGACTAGCGGGAACACCGGGGAGCTGTTTTTT.

The V gene is TRBV9, the J gene TRBJ2-2; no clear D gene. The CDR3 totals 13 residues. Germline V gene lookup returns CDR1 SGDLS and CDR2 YYNGEE. V gave up 4 bases and J gave up 4 bases, with 8 bases separating them. The CDR3 DNA sequence: TGTGCCAGCAGCCCTAGTATCACCGGGGAGCTGTTTTTT. Its translation: CASSPSITGELFF.

There are a few counts of this clonotype. V and J are TRBV15 and TRBJ2-1, with 7 bases aligning to TRBD2. The J segment lost 8 bases and the V segment lost 5 bases, leaving 12 bases of the junction unmatched. This CDR3 comprises 15 residues. Germline V gives CDR1 LNHNV, CDR2 YYDKDF (reference sequence). This chain's CDR3 is CATSPRRETGDEQFF. CDR3 DNA: TGTGCCACCAGCCCTAGGCGGGAGACCGGGGATGAGCAGTTCTTC.

This clonotype was observed at least ten times. The chain couples TRBV7-6 to TRBJ2-1; 11 bases are a match to TRBD2. J gave up 9 bases and V 5 bases, and 3 bases lay outside the gene matches. The CDR3 sequence is 13 residues long. From germline, CDR1 is SGHVS and CDR2 FNYEAQ. CDR3: CASSPGTSGEQFF. For the CDR3, the DNA is TGTGCCAGCAGCCCCGGGACTAGCGGTGAGCAGTTCTTC. Full variable domain (rest looked up from reference TRBV7-6 and TRBJ2-1): GAGVSQSPRYKVTKRGQDVALRCDPISGHVSLYWYRQALGQGPEFLTYFNYEAQQDKSGLPNDRFSAERPEGSISTLTIQRTEQRDSAMYRCASSPGTSGEQFFGPGTRLTVL.

J is TRBJ2-1 and V is TRBV4-1; TRBD2 agrees at 15 bases. CDR3 length equals 17 residues. With 0 bases clipped from V and 8 bases from J, the junction kept 5 bases outside the gene matches. Germline CDR1 is MGHRA and CDR2 is YSYEKL. DNA of the CDR3: TGCGCCAGCAGCCAAGATAGGACTAGCGGGGGGGGTGATGAGCAGTTCTTC. As protein: CASSQDRTSGGGDEQFF.

This clonotype turned up a few times. This chain joins TRBV7-6 and TRBJ2-2; D remains ambiguous. CDR3 size: 16 residues. Trimming left V 1 base short and J 0 bases short, with 9 bases between. CDR1 is SGHVS and CDR2 is FNYEAQ in the germline V gene. The CDR3 spells CASSLVRGPNTGELFF. The CDR3 DNA is TGTGCCAGCAGCTTAGTGCGAGGTCCGAACACCGGGGAGCTGTTTTTT.

This clonotype has only a few counts. The V gene is TRBV12-3 or TRBV12-4, the J gene TRBJ1-1; a weak D match, TRBD1 (6 bases). The length of the CDR3 is 14 residues. The V end lost 6 bases, the J end lost 1 base, and 12 bases lay between the germline ends. The DNA for the CDR3 is TGTGCCAGCAGCTGGGGACATGGGAACACTGAAGCTTTCTTT. Translating gives CASSWGHGNTEAFF.

The V and J genes are TRBV4-2 and TRBJ2-3; tentatively, D is TRBD2 (5 bases). The V end was cut by 8 bases, the J end by 2 bases, with 14 bases between. The CDR3 consists of 14 residues. Germline values: CDR1 LGHNA, CDR2 YNFKEQ. The DNA of the CDR3 is TGTGCCAGCCGGCGGCTAGCAGACACAGATACGCAGTATTTT. Protein sequence: CASRRLADTDTQYF.

This clonotype was recorded a few times. The chain couples TRBV29-1 to TRBJ2-5; D unclear. V gave up 3 bases and J gave up 5 bases, with 7 bases separating them. The germline CDR1 and CDR2 sequences are SQVTM and ANQGSEA. CDR3 length: 11 residues. The CDR3 loop is CSVDTPETQYF. CDR3 nucleotide sequence: TGCAGCGTTGATACCCCGGAGACCCAGTACTTC. The full variable domain, in which reference TRBV29-1 and TRBJ2-5 provide the parts outside the CDR3, is SAVISQKPSRDICQRGTSLTIQCQVDSQVTMMFWYRQQPGQSLTLIATANQGSEATYESGFVIDKFPISRPNLTFSTLTVSNMSPEDSSIYLCSVDTPETQYFGPGTRLLVL.

The J gene is TRBJ2-7, the V gene TRBV19; TRBD2 matches at 9 bases. After removal of 1 base from V and 2 bases from J, the junction contained 0 bases not matched to a gene. The CDR3 extends over 14 amino acids. Germline CDR1 and CDR2: LNHDA and SQIVND (reference sequence). The CDR3 loop is CASSIASGAYEQYF. The DNA of the CDR3 is TGTGCCAGTAGTATAGCTAGCGGGGCCTACGAGCAGTACTTC.

The V and J genes are TRBV28 and TRBJ2-3; D unresolved. Between the trimmed V and J ends, which lost 7 bases and 9 bases, there was a span of 17 bases. Germline loops: CDR1 MDHEN, CDR2 SYDVKM. This CDR3 spans 13 amino acids. DNA of the CDR3: TGTGCCAGCACCACCAACAGTCCAGCAACGCAGTATTTT. Protein: CASTTNSPATQYF.

This clonotype was detected only a few times. The rearrangement joins TRBV5-1 to TRBJ2-5; a weak D match, TRBD1 (7 bases). CDR1 and CDR2 (germline): SGHRS, YFSETQ. The V and J ends lost 4 bases and 4 bases respectively, with 14 bases between them. The CDR3 is 14 residues long. The CDR3 DNA is TGCGCCAGCAGCCTAGGAGGGGGCGCAGAGACCCAGTACTTC. Protein product: CASSLGGGAETQYF.